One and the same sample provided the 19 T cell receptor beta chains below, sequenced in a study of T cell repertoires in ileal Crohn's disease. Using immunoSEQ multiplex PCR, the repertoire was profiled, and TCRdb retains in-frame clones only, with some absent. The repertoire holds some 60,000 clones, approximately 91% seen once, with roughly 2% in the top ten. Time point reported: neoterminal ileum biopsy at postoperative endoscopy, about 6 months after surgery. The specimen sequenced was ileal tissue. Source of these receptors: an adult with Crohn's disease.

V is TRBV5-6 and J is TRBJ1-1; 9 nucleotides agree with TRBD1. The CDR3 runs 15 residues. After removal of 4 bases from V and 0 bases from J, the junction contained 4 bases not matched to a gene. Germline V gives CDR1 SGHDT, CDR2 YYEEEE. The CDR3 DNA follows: TGTGCCAGCAGCGGACAGGGGTGGATGAACACTGAAGCTTTCTTT. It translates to CASSGQGWMNTEAFF.

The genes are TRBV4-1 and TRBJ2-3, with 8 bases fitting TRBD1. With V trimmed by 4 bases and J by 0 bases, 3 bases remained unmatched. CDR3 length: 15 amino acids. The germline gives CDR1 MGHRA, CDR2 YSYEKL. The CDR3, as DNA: TGCGCCAGCAGCCTGGGACAGGCTAGCACAGATACGCAGTATTTT. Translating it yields CASSLGQASTDTQYF.

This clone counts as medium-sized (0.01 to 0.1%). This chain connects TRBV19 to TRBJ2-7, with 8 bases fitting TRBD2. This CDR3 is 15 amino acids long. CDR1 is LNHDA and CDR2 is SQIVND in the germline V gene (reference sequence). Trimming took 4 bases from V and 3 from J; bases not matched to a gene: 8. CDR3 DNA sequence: TGTGCCAGTAGTACAACAGCGGGAGCGGACTACGAGCAGTACTTC. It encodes CASSTTAGADYEQYF.

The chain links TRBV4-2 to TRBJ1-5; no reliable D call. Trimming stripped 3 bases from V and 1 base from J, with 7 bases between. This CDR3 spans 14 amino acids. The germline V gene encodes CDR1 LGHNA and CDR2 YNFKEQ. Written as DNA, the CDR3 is TGTGCCAGCAGCCAGTATTCGAGCAATCAGCCCCAGCATTTT. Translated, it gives CASSQYSSNQPQHF.

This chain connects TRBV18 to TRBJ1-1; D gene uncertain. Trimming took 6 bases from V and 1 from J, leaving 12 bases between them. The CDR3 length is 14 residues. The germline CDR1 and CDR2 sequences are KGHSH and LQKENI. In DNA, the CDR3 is TGTGCCAGCTCTCAGTTTAGCGAGAACACTGAAGCTTTCTTT. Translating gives CASSQFSENTEAFF.

The CDR3 protein is CASSLRDRANSPLHF. CDR3 DNA sequence: TGTGCCAGCAGCTTGCGGGACAGGGCAAATTCACCCCTCCACTTT. The chain combines TRBV7-2 with TRBJ1-6, with TRBD1 matching over 9 bases. The CDR3 is made up of 15 amino acids. Germline CDR1 SGHTA, CDR2 FQGNSA. The ends lost 3 bases at V and 7 bases at J; junction bases unmatched: 4.

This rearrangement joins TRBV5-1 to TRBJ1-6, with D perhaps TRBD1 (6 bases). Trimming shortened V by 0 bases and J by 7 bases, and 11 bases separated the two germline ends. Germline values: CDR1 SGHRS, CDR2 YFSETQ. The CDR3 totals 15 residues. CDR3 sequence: CASSLAWGPNSPLHF. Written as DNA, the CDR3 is TGCGCCAGCAGCTTGGCTTGGGGGCCCAATTCACCCCTCCACTTT.

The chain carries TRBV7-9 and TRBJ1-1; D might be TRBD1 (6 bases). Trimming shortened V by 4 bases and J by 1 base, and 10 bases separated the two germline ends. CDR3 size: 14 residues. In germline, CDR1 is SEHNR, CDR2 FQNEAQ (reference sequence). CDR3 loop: CASSSGQTNTEAFF. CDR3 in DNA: TGTGCCAGCAGCTCAGGACAGACGAACACTGAAGCTTTCTTT. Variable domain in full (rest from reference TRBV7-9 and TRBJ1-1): DTGVSQNPRHKITKRGQNVTFRCDPISEHNRLYWYRQTLGQGPEFLTYFQNEAQLEKSRLLSDRFSAERPKGSFSTLEIQRTEQGDSAMYLCASSSGQTNTEAFFGQGTRLTVV.

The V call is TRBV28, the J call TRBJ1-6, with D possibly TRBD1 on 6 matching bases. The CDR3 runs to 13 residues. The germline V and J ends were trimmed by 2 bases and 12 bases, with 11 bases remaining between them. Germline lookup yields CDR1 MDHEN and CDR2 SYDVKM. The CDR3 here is CASSLNRVRPLHF. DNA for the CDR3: TGTGCCAGCAGTTTAAACAGGGTCCGACCCCTCCACTTT.

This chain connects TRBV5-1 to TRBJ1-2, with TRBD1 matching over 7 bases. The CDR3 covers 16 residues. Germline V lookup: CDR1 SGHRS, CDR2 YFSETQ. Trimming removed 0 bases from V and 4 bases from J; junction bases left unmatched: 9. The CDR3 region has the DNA TGCGCCAGCAGCTTGGCGGCTGACAGGGACCCCTATGGCTACACCTTC. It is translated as CASSLAADRDPYGYTF.

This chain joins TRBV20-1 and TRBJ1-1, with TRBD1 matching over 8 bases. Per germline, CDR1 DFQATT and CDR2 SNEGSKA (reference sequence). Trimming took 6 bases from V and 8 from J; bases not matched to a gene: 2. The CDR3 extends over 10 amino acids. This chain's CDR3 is CSAGTGEAFF. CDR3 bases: TGCAGTGCAGGGACAGGCGAAGCTTTCTTT.

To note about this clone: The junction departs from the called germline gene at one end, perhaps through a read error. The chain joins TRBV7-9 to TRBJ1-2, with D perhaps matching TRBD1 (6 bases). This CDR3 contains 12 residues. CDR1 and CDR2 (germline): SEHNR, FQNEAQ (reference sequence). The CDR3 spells CASSLAKQGTLF. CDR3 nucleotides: TGTGCCAGCAGCTTAGCCAAACAGGGTACTCTCTTC.

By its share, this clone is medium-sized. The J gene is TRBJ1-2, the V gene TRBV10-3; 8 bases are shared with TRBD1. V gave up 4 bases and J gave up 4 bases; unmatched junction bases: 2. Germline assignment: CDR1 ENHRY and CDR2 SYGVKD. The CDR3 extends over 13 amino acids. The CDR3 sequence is CAISVDRAYGYTF. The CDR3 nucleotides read TGTGCCATCAGTGTGGACAGGGCCTATGGCTACACCTTC.

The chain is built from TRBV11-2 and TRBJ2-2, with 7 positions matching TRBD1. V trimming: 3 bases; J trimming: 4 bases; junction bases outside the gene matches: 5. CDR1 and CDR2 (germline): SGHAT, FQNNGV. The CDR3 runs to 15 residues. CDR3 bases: TGTGCCAGCAGCTTCTACAGGGGCGCCACCGGGGAGCTGTTTTTT. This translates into CASSFYRGATGELFF.

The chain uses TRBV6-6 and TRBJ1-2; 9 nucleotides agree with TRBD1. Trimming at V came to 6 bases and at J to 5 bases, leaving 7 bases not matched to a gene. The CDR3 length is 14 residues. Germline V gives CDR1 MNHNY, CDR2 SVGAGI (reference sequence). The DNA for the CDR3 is TGTGCCAGCAGCCCACAGGGGGCGCGATATGGCTACACCTTC. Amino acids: CASSPQGARYGYTF.

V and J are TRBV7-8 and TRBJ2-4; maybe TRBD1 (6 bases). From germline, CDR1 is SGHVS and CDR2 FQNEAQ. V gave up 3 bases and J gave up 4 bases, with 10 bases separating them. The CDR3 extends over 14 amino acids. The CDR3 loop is CASSLGRGKNIQYF. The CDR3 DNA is TGTGCCAGCAGCTTGGGAAGGGGGAAAAACATTCAGTACTTC.

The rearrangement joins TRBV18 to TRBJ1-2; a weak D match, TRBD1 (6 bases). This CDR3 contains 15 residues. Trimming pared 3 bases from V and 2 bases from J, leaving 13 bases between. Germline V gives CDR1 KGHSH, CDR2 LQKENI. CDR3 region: CASSPTRGTNYGYTF. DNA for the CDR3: TGTGCCAGCTCACCTACTAGGGGGACGAACTATGGCTACACCTTC.

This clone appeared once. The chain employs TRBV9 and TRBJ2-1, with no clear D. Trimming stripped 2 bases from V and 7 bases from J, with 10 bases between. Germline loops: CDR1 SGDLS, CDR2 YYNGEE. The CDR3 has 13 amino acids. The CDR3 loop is CASSVSIQNEQFF. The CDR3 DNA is TGTGCCAGCAGCGTCTCTATCCAAAATGAGCAGTTCTTC.

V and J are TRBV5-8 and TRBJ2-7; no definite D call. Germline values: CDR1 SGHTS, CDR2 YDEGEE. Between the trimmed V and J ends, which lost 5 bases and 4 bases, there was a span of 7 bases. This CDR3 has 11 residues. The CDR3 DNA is TGTGCCAGCAGTCGCGAATACGAGCAGTACTTC. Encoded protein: CASSREYEQYF.